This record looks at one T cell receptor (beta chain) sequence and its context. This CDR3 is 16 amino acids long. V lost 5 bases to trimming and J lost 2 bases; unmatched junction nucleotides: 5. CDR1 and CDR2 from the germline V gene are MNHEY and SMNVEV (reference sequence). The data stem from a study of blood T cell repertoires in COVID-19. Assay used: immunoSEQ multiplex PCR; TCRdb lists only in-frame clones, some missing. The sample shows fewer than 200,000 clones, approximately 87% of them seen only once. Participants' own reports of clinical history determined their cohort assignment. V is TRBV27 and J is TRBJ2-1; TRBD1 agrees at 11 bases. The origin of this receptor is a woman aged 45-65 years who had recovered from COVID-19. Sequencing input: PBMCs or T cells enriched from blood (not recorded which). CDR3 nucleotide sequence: TGTGCCAGCAGTGGGGACAGGGGGATCACCTACAATGAGCAGTTCTTC. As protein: CASSGDRGITYNEQFF.